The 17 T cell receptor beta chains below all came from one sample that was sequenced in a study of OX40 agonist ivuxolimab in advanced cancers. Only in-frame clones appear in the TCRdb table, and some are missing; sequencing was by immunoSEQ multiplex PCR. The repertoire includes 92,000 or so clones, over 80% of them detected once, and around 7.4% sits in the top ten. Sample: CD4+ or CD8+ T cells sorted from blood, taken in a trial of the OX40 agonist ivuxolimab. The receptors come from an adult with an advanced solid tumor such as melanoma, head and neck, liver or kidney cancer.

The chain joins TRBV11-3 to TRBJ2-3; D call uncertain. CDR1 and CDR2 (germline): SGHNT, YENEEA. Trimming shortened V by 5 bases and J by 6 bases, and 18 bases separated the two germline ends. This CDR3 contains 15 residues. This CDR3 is CASSTIGPTGDTQYF. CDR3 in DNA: TGTGCCAGCAGCACTATAGGCCCCACCGGGGATACGCAGTATTTT.

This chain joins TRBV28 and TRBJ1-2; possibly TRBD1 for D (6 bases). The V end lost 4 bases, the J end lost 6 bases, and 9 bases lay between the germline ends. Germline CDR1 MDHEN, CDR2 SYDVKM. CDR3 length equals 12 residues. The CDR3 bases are TGTGCCAGCAGTTCAGGGGTAGATGGCTACACCTTC. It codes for CASSSGVDGYTF.

CDR3: CASSFGLAESSYNEQFF. In DNA form, the CDR3 reads TGTGCCAGCAGTTTCGGACTAGCTGAAAGCTCCTACAATGAGCAGTTCTTC. The chain uses TRBV7-6 and TRBJ2-1; 8 bases align to TRBD2. Germline CDR1 SGHVS, CDR2 FNYEAQ. This CDR3 has 17 residues. V lost 6 bases, J lost 0 bases, and 10 bases stayed unmatched.

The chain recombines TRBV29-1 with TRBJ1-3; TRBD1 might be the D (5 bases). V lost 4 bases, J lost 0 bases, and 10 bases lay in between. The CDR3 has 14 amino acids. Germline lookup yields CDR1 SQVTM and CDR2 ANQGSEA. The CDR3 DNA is TGCAGCGTTGGGTTGGGGGGCTCTGGAAACACCATATATTTT. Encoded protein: CSVGLGGSGNTIYF. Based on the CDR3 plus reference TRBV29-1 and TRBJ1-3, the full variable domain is SAVISQKPSRDICQRGTSLTIQCQVDSQVTMMFWYRQQPGQSLTLIATANQGSEATYESGFVIDKFPISRPNLTFSTLTVSNMSPEDSSIYLCSVGLGGSGNTIYFGEGSWLTVV.

The CDR3: CASSFGPPLAAIQETQYF. For the CDR3, the DNA is TGTGCCAGCAGTTTCGGCCCCCCCCTAGCGGCCATTCAAGAGACCCAGTACTTC. The chain uses TRBV28 and TRBJ2-5; the match to TRBD2 covers 7 bases. After removal of 3 bases from V and 2 bases from J, the junction contained 15 bases not matched to a gene. CDR3 length equals 18 residues. Looked up from germline, CDR1 is MDHEN and CDR2 is SYDVKM.

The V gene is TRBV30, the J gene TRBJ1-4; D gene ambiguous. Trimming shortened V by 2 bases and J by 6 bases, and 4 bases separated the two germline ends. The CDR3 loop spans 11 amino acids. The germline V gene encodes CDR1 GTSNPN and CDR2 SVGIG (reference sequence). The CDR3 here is CAWSRDEKLFF. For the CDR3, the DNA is TGTGCCTGGAGTAGGGATGAAAAACTGTTTTTT.

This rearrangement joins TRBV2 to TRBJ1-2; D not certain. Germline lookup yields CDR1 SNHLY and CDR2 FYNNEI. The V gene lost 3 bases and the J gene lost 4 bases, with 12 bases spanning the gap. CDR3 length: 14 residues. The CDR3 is CASSESAGGYGYTF. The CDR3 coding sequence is TGTGCCAGCAGTGAGTCCGCGGGCGGCTATGGCTACACCTTC.

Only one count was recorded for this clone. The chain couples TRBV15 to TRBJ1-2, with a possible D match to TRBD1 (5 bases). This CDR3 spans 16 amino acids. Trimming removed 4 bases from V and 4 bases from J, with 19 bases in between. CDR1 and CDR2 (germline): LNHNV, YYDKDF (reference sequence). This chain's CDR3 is CATSTRFGTAGYGYTF. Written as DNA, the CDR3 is TGTGCCACCAGCACTAGGTTCGGGACGGCGGGCTATGGCTACACCTTC. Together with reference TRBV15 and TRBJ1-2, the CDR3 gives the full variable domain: DAMVIQNPRYQVTQFGKPVTLSCSQTLNHNVMYWYQQKSSQAPKLLFHYYDKDFNNEADTPDNFQSRRPNTSFCFLDIRSPGLGDTAMYLCATSTRFGTAGYGYTFGSGTRLTVV.

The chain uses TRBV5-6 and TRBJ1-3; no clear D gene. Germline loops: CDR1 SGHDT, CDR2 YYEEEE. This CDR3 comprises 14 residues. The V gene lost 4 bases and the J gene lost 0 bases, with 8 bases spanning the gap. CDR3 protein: CASSLPLSGNTIYF. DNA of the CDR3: TGTGCCAGCAGCCTACCTCTCTCTGGAAACACCATATATTTT.

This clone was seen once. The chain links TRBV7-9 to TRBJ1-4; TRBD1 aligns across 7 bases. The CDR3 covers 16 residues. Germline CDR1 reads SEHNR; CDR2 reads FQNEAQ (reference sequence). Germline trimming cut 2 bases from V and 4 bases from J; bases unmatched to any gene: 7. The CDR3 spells CASSLWQGGSNEKLFF. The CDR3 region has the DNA TGTGCCAGCAGCTTATGGCAGGGGGGAAGTAATGAAAAACTGTTTTTT.

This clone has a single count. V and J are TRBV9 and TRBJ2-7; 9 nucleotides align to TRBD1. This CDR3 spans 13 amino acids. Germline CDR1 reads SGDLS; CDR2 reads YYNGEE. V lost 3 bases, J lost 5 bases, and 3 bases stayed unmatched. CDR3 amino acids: CASSATGGDEQYF. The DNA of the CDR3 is TGTGCCAGCAGCGCGACAGGGGGAGACGAGCAGTACTTC.

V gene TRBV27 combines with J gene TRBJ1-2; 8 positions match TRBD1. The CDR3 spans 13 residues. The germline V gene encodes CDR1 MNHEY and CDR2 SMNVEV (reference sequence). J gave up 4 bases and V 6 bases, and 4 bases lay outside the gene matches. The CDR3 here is CASRTTGGYGYTF. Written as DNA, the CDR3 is TGTGCCAGCAGGACCACAGGGGGCTATGGCTACACCTTC.

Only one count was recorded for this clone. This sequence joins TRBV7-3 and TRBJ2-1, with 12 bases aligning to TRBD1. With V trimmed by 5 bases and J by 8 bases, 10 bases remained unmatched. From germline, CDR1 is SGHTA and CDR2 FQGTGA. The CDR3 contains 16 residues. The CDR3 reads CASSEQPGTGGDEQFF. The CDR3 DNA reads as TGTGCCAGCAGCGAACAACCTGGGACAGGGGGCGATGAGCAGTTCTTC.

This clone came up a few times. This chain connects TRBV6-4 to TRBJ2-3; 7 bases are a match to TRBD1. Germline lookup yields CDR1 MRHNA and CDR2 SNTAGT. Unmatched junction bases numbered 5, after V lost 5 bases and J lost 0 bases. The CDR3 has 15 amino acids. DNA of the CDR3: TGTGCCAGCAGTTCGAACAGGGGAAGCACAGATACGCAGTATTTT. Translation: CASSSNRGSTDTQYF.

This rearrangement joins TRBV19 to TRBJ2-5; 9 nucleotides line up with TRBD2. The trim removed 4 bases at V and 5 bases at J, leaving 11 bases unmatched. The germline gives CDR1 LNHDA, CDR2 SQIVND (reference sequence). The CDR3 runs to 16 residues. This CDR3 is CASSSPPGLALETQYF. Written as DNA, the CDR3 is TGTGCCAGTAGTAGCCCCCCGGGACTAGCTTTGGAGACCCAGTACTTC.

The CDR3 coding sequence is TGTGCCAGCAGCCAAGTCGTGGGGGCGGAGCGTGGATACGAGCAGTACTTC. Translated: CASSQVVGAERGYEQYF. The chain employs TRBV4-2 and TRBJ2-7; possible D gene TRBD1, 6 bases. The germline V gene encodes CDR1 LGHNA and CDR2 YNFKEQ. Trimming cost V 1 base and J 4 bases, with 20 bases left between them. The CDR3 extends over 17 amino acids.

Here the CDR3 DNA reads TGCGCCAGCAGCTTGGTAACAGGGCACGGAAACACCATATATTTT. Encoded protein: CASSLVTGHGNTIYF. This chain links TRBV5-1 with TRBJ1-3, with a possible D match to TRBD1 (6 bases). Germline V gene sequence: CDR1 SGHRS, CDR2 YFSETQ. This CDR3 contains 15 residues. Trimming left V 0 bases short and J 4 bases short, with 11 bases between.